This TCR beta chain was found in a study of cytomegalovirus exposure and HLA in healthy donors. Assay: immunoSEQ multiplex PCR; the TCRdb copy retains only in-frame clones and omits some. The table includes roughly 130,000 clones, 70% to 90% detected once. Germline CDR1 and CDR2: MNHEY and SMNVEV (reference sequence). V was trimmed by 3 bases and J by 3 bases, leaving 9 bases between them. CDR3 length equals 13 residues. The clonotype comes from a man aged 18 to 29 in good health and CMV-seronegative. Sequencing was performed on PBMCs. The chain is built from TRBV27 and TRBJ2-7, with D possibly being TRBD1 (5 bases). In DNA form, the CDR3 reads TGTGCCAGCAGTTTTCAGGGCGGCTACGAGCAGTACTTC. This encodes CASSFQGGYEQYF.